This is a list of T cell receptor beta chains from one sample in a study of blood T cell repertoires in COVID-19. The data were produced by immunoSEQ multiplex PCR, yet TCRdb's version contains in-frame clones alone and is incomplete. The sample lists roughly 290,000 clones; roughly 90% were seen once. The sequenced sample was PBMCs or T cells enriched from blood (not recorded which). The receptors originated from a woman aged 40 to 50 who had recovered from COVID-19. CDR3s include the opening cysteine and the closing phenylalanine or tryptophan.

>TRBV7-2|TRBJ2-7
CASSSAASGRVYEQYF
>TRBV6-1|TRBJ1-5
CASSGDRASNQPQHF
>TRBV5-1|TRBJ1-1
CASRWGSLHMNTEAFF
>TRBV15|TRBJ1-1
CATSRDKQKNTEAFF
>TRBV7-9|TRBJ1-3
CASSLAKLGQGVSGNTIYF
>TRBV29-1|TRBJ1-2
CAGEMNYGYTF
>TRBV6-6|TRBJ1-2
CASSYSPGGGVDGYTF
>TRBV25-1|TRBJ1-1
CASSTHGRMNTEAFF
>TRBV6-5|TRBJ1-2
CASSPYQAPNYGYTF
>TRBV2|TRBJ1-2
CASSKGVNYGYTF
>TRBV6-5|TRBJ2-5
CASSYSGGETQYF
>TRBV9|TRBJ2-5
CASSVGGARRRETQYF
>TRBV4-1|TRBJ1-4
CASSQPTGGSNEKLFF
>TRBV19|TRBJ1-2
CASSEDRFKHGYTF
>TRBV5-1|TRBJ1-2
CASLPGDRNNYGYTF
>TRBV9|TRBJ1-1
CASSVADRWGTEAFF
>TRBV7-2|TRBJ1-3
CASRPLGGVRVNTIYF
>TRBV7-2|TRBJ2-7
CASSSQGGRAYEQYF
>TRBV11-2|TRBJ1-2
CASSPVPRYGYTF
>TRBV4-3|TRBJ2-1
CASSPTLVAGPFF
>TRBV5-6|TRBJ1-5
CASSLTSSNQPQHF
>TRBV25-1|TRBJ1-3
CASSESWSSGNTIYF
>TRBV7-8|TRBJ1-1
CASSLLGGTEAFF
>TRBV18|TRBJ1-1
CASSVDRVVTEAFF
>TRBV9|TRBJ2-4
CASSPGTGGKNIQYF
>TRBV30|TRBJ1-2
CAWSHRGLILYGYTF